This T cell receptor beta chain was retrieved from a study of blood T cells in healthy people across ages. A second PCR, run for about 6 to 12 cycles, used a sample-barcoded 5' primer plus a J-beta primer mix. TCRdb processed the 5' RACE reads anew with MiXCR; each CDR3 protein has one entry. The table lists approximately 760,000 distinct CDR3 sequences, 20% to 25% of them singletons. Germline V lookup: CDR1 SGDLS, CDR2 YYNGEE. This CDR3 has 15 amino acids. In its sample, this clonotype was seen a few times. Its antigen remains unknown. Study-level points and caveats: Higher diversity and more naive CD4+ cells were features of long-lived donors, compared to aged donors.

The same sample was also used in a study of T cells of mothers and their children.

This receptor was obtained from a boy between 10 and 17 years old in good health. V and J are TRBV9 and TRBJ2-5; 8 bases are shared with TRBD1. The DNA end is more similar to TRBJ2-7, so the J call may be wrong. Sequenced material: blood. The CDR3 nucleotides read TGTGCCAGCAGCCAGAGACCGGGACAGGCCTACGAGCAGTACTTC. Protein product: CASSQRPGQAYEQYF.